This T cell receptor (beta chain) emerged from a study of response to subunit inactivated influenza vaccine. Only a few counts were recorded for this clonotype. TCRdb analysed the RT-PCR reads with MiXCR anew, one entry per CDR3 protein. The data contain roughly 620,000 distinct CDR3 sequences, 11% of them seen just once; the ten biggest clones take up roughly 9.6%. The sample was also reused in another study, on T cells expressing NK-cell markers. That paper states: Researchers built TCR beta cDNA using 5'RACE template switching with UMIs. Sorting in several experiments was restricted by an anti-gamma-delta TCR antibody to alpha-beta TCR T cells. There were several donors in whom these clonotypes also led the CD3+CD56-NKG2C+ fraction.

The source of this sequence is a man aged 45-65 years who received an inactivated influenza vaccine. Sequencing used PBMCs from blood, obtained on the day of vaccination.

This chain's CDR3 is CASSLANARGYEQYF. The DNA for the CDR3 is TGCGCCAGCAGCTTGGCTAACGCCCGAGGCTACGAGCAGTACTTC. This chain connects TRBV5-1 to TRBJ2-7; no clear D gene. CDR3 length: 15 residues. Deletions cut 0 bases from V and 3 bases from J, with 13 bases between. From germline, CDR1 is SGHRS and CDR2 YFSETQ.